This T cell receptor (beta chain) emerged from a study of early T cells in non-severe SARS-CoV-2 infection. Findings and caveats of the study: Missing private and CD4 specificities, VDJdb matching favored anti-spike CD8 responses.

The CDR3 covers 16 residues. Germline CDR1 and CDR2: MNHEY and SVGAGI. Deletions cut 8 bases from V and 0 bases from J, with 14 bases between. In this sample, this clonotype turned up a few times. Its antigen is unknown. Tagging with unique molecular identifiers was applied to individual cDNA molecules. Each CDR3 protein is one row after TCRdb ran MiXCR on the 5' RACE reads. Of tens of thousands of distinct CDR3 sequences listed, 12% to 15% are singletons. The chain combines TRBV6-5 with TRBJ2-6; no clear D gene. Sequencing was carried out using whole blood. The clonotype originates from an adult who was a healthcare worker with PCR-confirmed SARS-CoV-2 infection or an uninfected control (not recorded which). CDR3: CASVSRTPSGANVLTF. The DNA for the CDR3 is TGTGCCAGCGTATCCAGGACCCCCTCTGGGGCCAACGTCCTGACTTTC.